The rows below give T cell receptor beta chains drawn from one sample of a study of OX40 agonist ivuxolimab in advanced cancers. The protocol was immunoSEQ multiplex PCR, while the TCRdb copy is restricted to in-frame clones and leaves out a portion. The sample lists approximately 86,000 clones, approximately 86% seen once, with over 5% in the top ten. Sequences were derived from CD4+ or CD8+ T cells sorted from blood, sampled in a trial of the OX40 agonist ivuxolimab. Receptors originate from an adult with an advanced solid tumor such as melanoma, head and neck, liver or kidney cancer. CDR3s include the opening cysteine and the closing phenylalanine or tryptophan. The D gene is left open where the match is weak. Clone size is given for some rows only: seen once, a few or many times, or a class if the clone is expanded.

cdr3_nt	cdr3_aa	d_call	j_call	v_call	clone_size
TGTGCCAGCAGCTTATCGTTTGGGACAGGGGAGAGCAGGGGAAACACCATATATTTT	CASSLSFGTGESRGNTIYF	TRBD1	TRBJ1-3	TRBV7-9	few
TGCGCCAGCAGCTTGGCCGGACAGGAGGGTGAAAAACTGTTTTTT	CASSLAGQEGEKLFF	TRBD1	TRBJ1-4	TRBV5-1	-
TGTGCCTGGAGTGTAGGAGAGACCCAGTACTTC	CAWSVGETQYF	-	TRBJ2-5	TRBV30	-
TGTGCCAGCGCCCTTGGCCTGAACACTGAAGCTTTCTTT	CASALGLNTEAFF	-	TRBJ1-1	TRBV7-6	-
TGTGCCAGCAGCTTTCAGGGCGGGAGTGTAAGGGAGACCCAGTACTTC	CASSFQGGSVRETQYF	TRBD2	TRBJ2-5	TRBV11-1	-
TGTGCCAGCAGTTACAACTTGAGGGGGCCCAATGAAAAACTGTTTTTT	CASSYNLRGPNEKLFF	TRBD1	TRBJ1-4	TRBV6-5	-
TGTGCCAGCTCACCACGGGGGGGGAACACTGAAGCTTTCTTT	CASSPRGGNTEAFF	-	TRBJ1-1	TRBV18	-
TGTGCCAGCAGTCCCCGCCGAGGGGGCCACGAGGTCTACGAGCAGTACTTC	CASSPRRGGHEVYEQYF	TRBD1	TRBJ2-7	TRBV27	-
TGTGCCAGCAGTTTAAGAGTGAGTGGACTCCCAATCTTC	CASSLRVSGLPIF	-	TRBJ2-1	TRBV27	once
TGCGCCAGCAGCCCCTCGGGCGGGAGGAGGAACGAGCAGTACTTC	CASSPSGGRRNEQYF	TRBD2	TRBJ2-7	TRBV4-1	-
TGTGCCAGCTCACCCCCGGGACCCCAGGCCGGAAACACCATATATTTT	CASSPPGPQAGNTIYF	-	TRBJ1-3	TRBV18	-
TGTGCCAGCAGTGAGGGTCCAGCGGGAGTAACCGGGGAGCTGTTTTTT	CASSEGPAGVTGELFF	TRBD2	TRBJ2-2	TRBV2	-
TGTGCCAGCAGTTACTCCCCTAGCGATACGCAGTATTTT	CASSYSPSDTQYF	-	TRBJ2-3	TRBV6-6	-
TGTGCCAGTACTCCGGGACAGGGTATTACTCAGCCCCAGCATTTT	CASTPGQGITQPQHF	TRBD1	TRBJ1-5	TRBV19	-
TGTGCCAGCAACGTCCCAGGGAGCACTGAAGCTTTCTTT	CASNVPGSTEAFF	-	TRBJ1-1	TRBV6-1	once
TGTGCCAGCAGCGTAGGAGACAGGGGAATAGTGGCTGAAGCTTTCTTT	CASSVGDRGIVAEAFF	TRBD1	TRBJ1-1	TRBV9	once
TGTGCCAGCAGCTTAGCGCCTGAGGGGGCGGAGCAGTACTTC	CASSLAPEGAEQYF	TRBD1	TRBJ2-7	TRBV7-9	-
TGCGCCAGCAGCTTGAAAGAGACCCAGTACTTC	CASSLKETQYF	-	TRBJ2-5	TRBV5-1	-
TGTGCCAGCAGCTTAGGCCTTGGGGGGTGGGGCTCCTCGAATGGCTACACCTTC	CASSLGLGGWGSSNGYTF	-	TRBJ1-2	TRBV13	-
TGTGCCAGCAGCTTAGCCCCGATTTATAATGGATACACCATATATTTT	CASSLAPIYNGYTIYF	-	TRBJ1-3	TRBV11-3	-
TGTGCCAGCAGCTTATATGGGGGGCAGGGTGAAGCTTTCTTT	CASSLYGGQGEAFF	-	TRBJ1-1	TRBV7-8	-
TGTGCCAGCAGCTTAGGCCGGGGCGGACGCGAGCAGTACTTC	CASSLGRGGREQYF	-	TRBJ2-7	TRBV13	-
TGTGCCAGCAGAGGAGAGACCCAGTACTTC	CASRGETQYF	-	TRBJ2-5	TRBV6-1	-
TGTGCCAGCAGCTTAGGGCTAACTGAAGCTTTCTTT	CASSLGLTEAFF	-	TRBJ1-1	TRBV7-2	-
TGCGCCAGCACTCAAGTGGGGGGGAATTCACCCCTCCACTTT	CASTQVGGNSPLHF	-	TRBJ1-6	TRBV5-1	-
TGTGCCAGCAGCTTGTCTCCCGGGGAGCTGTTTTTT	CASSLSPGELFF	-	TRBJ2-2	TRBV5-5	-
TGTGCCAGCAGTAGTCGGACTAGCGGGATCCCCTACAATGAGCAGTTCTTC	CASSSRTSGIPYNEQFF	TRBD2	TRBJ2-1	TRBV2	-
TGTGCCAGCACACCGACAGGGACAACTAATGAAAAACTGTTTTTT	CASTPTGTTNEKLFF	TRBD1	TRBJ1-4	TRBV27	once
TGCGCCAGCAGTGACGTGCAGGGGGGATCTGAAGCTTTCTTT	CASSDVQGGSEAFF	TRBD1	TRBJ1-1	TRBV10-2	-
TGTGCCAGCTCACCGGAGACAGGGGGCGGCTACAATGAGCAGTTCTTC	CASSPETGGGYNEQFF	TRBD1	TRBJ2-1	TRBV18	-
TGTGCCAGCAGCCAAGTTCTCTACAGGGGATCGGACTATGGCTACACCTTC	CASSQVLYRGSDYGYTF	TRBD1	TRBJ1-2	TRBV4-2	-
TGTGCCATCAGCACCGGGACAGGGAACACTGAAGCTTTCTTT	CAISTGTGNTEAFF	TRBD1	TRBJ1-1	TRBV10-3	few
TGTGCCAGCAAATCAGGAGCGGGGGAGATTGACCAGTACTTC	CASKSGAGEIDQYF	TRBD2	TRBJ2-5	TRBV11-3	-
TGTGCCAGCAGCGTGAGCGGGGGGACTTACAATGAGCAGTTCTTC	CASSVSGGTYNEQFF	TRBD2	TRBJ2-1	TRBV9	-
TGTGCCAGCAGCCCCCTCTCCTTAGGGTATGGCTACACCTTC	CASSPLSLGYGYTF	-	TRBJ1-2	TRBV16	-
TGTGCCAGCAGCTTCGTGACAGGGGAATCACCCCTCCACTTT	CASSFVTGESPLHF	TRBD1	TRBJ1-6	TRBV5-8	few
TGTGCCAGCAGTGCCCAAGGGGGACAGGGGACGGGGGCCAACGTCCTGACTTTC	CASSAQGGQGTGANVLTF	TRBD1	TRBJ2-6	TRBV6-4	-
TGTGCCAGCGGGGAGGACCCAGACAATGAGCAGTTCTTC	CASGEDPDNEQFF	-	TRBJ2-1	TRBV6-5	-
TGTGCCAGCAGCTTTTCGGGGGCTCCCGGCTATGGCTACACCTTC	CASSFSGAPGYGYTF	-	TRBJ1-2	TRBV7-3	-
TGTGCCAGCAGCTTAGACTACAGCACAGATACGCAGTATTTT	CASSLDYSTDTQYF	-	TRBJ2-3	TRBV7-9	-
TGTGCCAGCAGCTTAGAGCAGAACACTGAAGCTTTCTTT	CASSLEQNTEAFF	-	TRBJ1-1	TRBV7-6	-
TGCGCCAGCAGTGAACCTGCGGGTGTTTCCTATAATTCACCCCTCCACTTT	CASSEPAGVSYNSPLHF	-	TRBJ1-6	TRBV10-2	-
TGCGCCAGCAGCCACCCATCACCCACCGGGGAGCTGTTTTTT	CASSHPSPTGELFF	-	TRBJ2-2	TRBV4-1	once
TGTGCTAGCAGCTCTGGACAGCTCAATGAGCAGTTCTTC	CASSSGQLNEQFF	-	TRBJ2-1	TRBV7-7	-
TGTGCCAGCAGGGCTCTTGGTTCCTACAATGAGCAGTTCTTC	CASRALGSYNEQFF	-	TRBJ2-1	TRBV27	-
TGCGCCAGCAGTTGGGACTCTGTCGATGAGCAGTTCTTC	CASSWDSVDEQFF	-	TRBJ2-1	TRBV5-1	-
TGTGCCAGCAAAGCATACAATGAGCAGTTCTTC	CASKAYNEQFF	-	TRBJ2-1	TRBV2	-
TGTGCCAGCAGCCCCTCGGGCGGGAGCCCCAATGAGCAGTTCTTC	CASSPSGGSPNEQFF	TRBD2	TRBJ2-1	TRBV7-3	-
TGTGCCAGCAGTGAAGGCGGGGAGAGCTACACCTTC	CASSEGGESYTF	-	TRBJ1-2	TRBV25-1	-
TGTGCCAGTAGTTCTAGAGGGCAGGGATGGAGCACTGAAGCTTTCTTT	CASSSRGQGWSTEAFF	-	TRBJ1-1	TRBV19	-
TGCGCCAGCAGCTCTATGACAGGGAGTTATTATGGAAACACCATATATTTT	CASSSMTGSYYGNTIYF	TRBD1	TRBJ1-3	TRBV5-1	-
TGCGCCAGCAGCCAAGGCTCAGGGGCTGGGGCCAACGTCCTGACTTTC	CASSQGSGAGANVLTF	-	TRBJ2-6	TRBV4-3	-
TGTGCCAGCAGCTTAGATCTTTTATCGGGACAGGGAGGTTGGGGCACTGAAGCTTTCTTT	CASSLDLLSGQGGWGTEAFF	TRBD1	TRBJ1-1	TRBV11-2	-
TGTGCCAGCAGCCATTATATCCAGGGGGTTGAAGCTTTCTTT	CASSHYIQGVEAFF	TRBD1	TRBJ1-1	TRBV6-5	-
TGTGCCAGCAGCTTTGCAGGGGGAGCAACCGGGGAGCTGTTTTTT	CASSFAGGATGELFF	TRBD1	TRBJ2-2	TRBV5-4	-
TGCGCCAGCAGCTTGGCCCAGGGAGCCTACGAGCAGTACTTC	CASSLAQGAYEQYF	-	TRBJ2-7	TRBV5-1	-
TGCGCCAGCAGCTTGGATACGCGGAGCTACGAGCAGTACTTC	CASSLDTRSYEQYF	-	TRBJ2-7	TRBV5-1	-